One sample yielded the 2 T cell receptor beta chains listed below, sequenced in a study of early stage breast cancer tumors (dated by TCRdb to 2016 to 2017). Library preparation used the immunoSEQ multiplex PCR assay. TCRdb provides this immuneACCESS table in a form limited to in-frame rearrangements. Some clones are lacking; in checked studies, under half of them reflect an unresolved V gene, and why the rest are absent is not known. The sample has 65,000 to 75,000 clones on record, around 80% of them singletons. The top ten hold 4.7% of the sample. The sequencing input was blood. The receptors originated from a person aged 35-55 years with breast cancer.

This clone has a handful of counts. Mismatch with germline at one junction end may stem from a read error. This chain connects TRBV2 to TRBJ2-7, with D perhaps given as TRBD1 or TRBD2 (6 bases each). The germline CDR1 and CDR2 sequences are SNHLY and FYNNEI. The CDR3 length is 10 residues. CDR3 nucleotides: TGTGCCAGCAGGGGGGGCCTCCAGAGCTTC. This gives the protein CASRGGLQSF. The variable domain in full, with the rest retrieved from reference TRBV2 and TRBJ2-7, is EPEVTQTPSHQVTQMGQEVILRCVPISNHLYFYWYRQILGQKVEFLVSFYNNEISEKSEIFDDQFSVERPDGSNFTLKIRSTKLEDSAMYFCASRGGLQSFGPGTRLTVT.

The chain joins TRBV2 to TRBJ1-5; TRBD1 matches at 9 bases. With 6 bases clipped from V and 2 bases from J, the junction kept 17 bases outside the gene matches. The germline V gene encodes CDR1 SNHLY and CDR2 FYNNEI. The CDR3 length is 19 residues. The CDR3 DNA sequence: TGTGCCAGCAGCGACCGTAGGAACAGGGGGCTATCTGGCAATCAGCCCCAGCATTTT. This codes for CASSDRRNRGLSGNQPQHF.